This T cell receptor (beta chain) was documented in a study of T cell responses to AZD1222 COVID-19 vaccine. Study-level findings and limits: Donors were largely white British and mainly female; clonal diversity was possibly underestimated. Reportedly, close to half of spike-specific TCRs are directed against unmutated variant regions.

The repertoire was sequenced with immunoSEQ multiplex PCR; TCRdb's copy has only in-frame clones and lacks some. Of under 150,000 clones listed, 92% are singletons. A word on this clone: What it binds is unknown.

Trimming shortened V by 2 bases and J by 9 bases, and 13 bases separated the two germline ends. This CDR3 region has 14 residues. Germline CDR1 is MNHEY and CDR2 is SVGAGI. Both about-4-week and about-12-week second-dose recipients were combined. This TCR was recovered from an adult who received the AZD1222 COVID-19 vaccine. This rearrangement joins TRBV6-5 to TRBJ2-2; D is ambiguous. Sample: peripheral blood, taken 28 days after the second AZD1222 dose. The CDR3 reads CASSYGDHHRELFF. The CDR3 DNA follows: TGTGCCAGCAGTTACGGGGATCATCACCGGGAGCTGTTTTTT.